This T cell receptor beta chain was sequenced during a study of cytomegalovirus exposure and HLA in healthy donors. Healthy donors of bone marrow made up the group. In the case of this clone: Its matching antigen is unknown.

PCR used 60 Vbeta primers and 13 Jbeta primers. The method was immunoSEQ multiplex PCR; TCRdb's version includes in-frame clones alone and lacks a portion of them. Seen here are approximately 160,000 clones, around three quarters observed once, and the top ten hold about 1.6%. Overall study results and limits: Rarity marked most TCR sequences, yet some public TCRs occurred in many donors.

CDR3 size: 11 residues. The V end lost 2 bases, the J end lost 5 bases, and 6 bases lay between the germline ends. Germline loops: CDR1 DFQATT, CDR2 SNEGSKA (reference sequence). The TCR originated in a man aged 35-49 years in good health and CMV-seronegative. The source material was PBMCs. The chain carries TRBV20-1 and TRBJ2-5; D call uncertain. In DNA form, the CDR3 reads TGCAGTGCTAGAAGCCCGGAGACCCAGTACTTC. It encodes CSARSPETQYF.